What follows describes a single TCR beta chain. Its antigen is still unknown. The sample belongs to a study of blood T cells in healthy people across ages. General study findings and limits: It was held that diversity estimates obtained from one million T cells represented underestimates. Among T cells, TCR beta diversity per million cells dropped roughly linearly as age rose.

Using a J-beta primer mix together with a sample-barcoded 5' primer, a second PCR was run for about 6 to 12 cycles. One entry per CDR3 protein results from TCRdb running MiXCR on the 5' RACE reads. The data hold about 1.4 million distinct CDR3 sequences, with roughly 60% observed a single time. From germline, CDR1 is LGHNA and CDR2 YNFKEQ. V lost 2 bases, J lost 0 bases, and 11 bases lay in between. CDR3 size: 15 residues. Sequenced input: blood. The source of this sequence is a man aged 18 to 29 in good health. The genes are TRBV4-2 and TRBJ2-7; D might be TRBD2 (6 bases). The CDR3 spells CASSQLARGSYEQYF. The DNA of the CDR3 is TGTGCCAGCAGCCAACTAGCGCGAGGCTCCTACGAGCAGTACTTC.